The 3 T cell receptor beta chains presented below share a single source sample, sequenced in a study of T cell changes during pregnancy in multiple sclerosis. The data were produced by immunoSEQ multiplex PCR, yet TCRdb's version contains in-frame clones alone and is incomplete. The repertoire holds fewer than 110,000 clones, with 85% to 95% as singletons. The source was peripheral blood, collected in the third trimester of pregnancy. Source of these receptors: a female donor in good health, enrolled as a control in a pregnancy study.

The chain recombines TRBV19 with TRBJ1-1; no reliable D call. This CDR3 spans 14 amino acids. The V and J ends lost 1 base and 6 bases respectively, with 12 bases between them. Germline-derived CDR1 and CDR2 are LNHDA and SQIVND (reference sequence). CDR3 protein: CASSIVVVSAEAFF. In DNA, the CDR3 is TGTGCCAGTAGTATAGTAGTGGTGTCGGCTGAAGCTTTCTTT.

The CDR3 protein is CASSREWNTGELFF. CDR3 coding DNA: TGCGCCAGCAGCCGCGAGTGGAACACCGGGGAGCTGTTTTTT. The rearrangement links TRBV4-3 to TRBJ2-2; D ambiguous. Between the trimmed V and J ends, which lost 4 bases and 1 base, there was a span of 7 bases. Germline values: CDR1 LGHNA, CDR2 YSLEER. The CDR3 is 14 residues long.

CDR3 nucleotide sequence: TGTGCCAGCAGCTTAAGACTAGCGGTAACCTACAATGAGCAGTTCTTC. Its translation: CASSLRLAVTYNEQFF. The chain is built from TRBV7-9 and TRBJ2-1; TRBD2 matches 9 bases. Trimming cost V 2 bases and J 2 bases; bases outside gene matches: 4. This CDR3 has 16 amino acids. Germline V CDR1 and CDR2: SEHNR, FQNEAQ (reference sequence).